This T cell receptor (beta chain) was sequenced during a study of cytomegalovirus exposure and HLA in healthy donors. Looking at the study overall: An early data release held 79 million or so unique TCRs from HLA-typed donors.

The V and J ends lost 3 bases and 6 bases respectively, with 8 bases between them. CDR3 length: 13 amino acids. CDR1 KGHSH and CDR2 LQKENI come from the germline V gene. The PCR used 60 Vbeta and 13 Jbeta primers. The assay was immunoSEQ multiplex PCR, and TCRdb's table has in-frame clones only and misses some. The sample holds about 190,000 clones, roughly 76% seen once. This TCR derives from a man aged 35 to 55 in good health and CMV-seropositive. The chain carries TRBV18 and TRBJ2-2, with a possible D match to TRBD2 (6 bases). Sequenced material: PBMCs. CDR3 DNA sequence: TGTGCCAGCTCACCGGCGGGGTCCGGGGAGCTGTTTTTT. Its protein is CASSPAGSGELFF.